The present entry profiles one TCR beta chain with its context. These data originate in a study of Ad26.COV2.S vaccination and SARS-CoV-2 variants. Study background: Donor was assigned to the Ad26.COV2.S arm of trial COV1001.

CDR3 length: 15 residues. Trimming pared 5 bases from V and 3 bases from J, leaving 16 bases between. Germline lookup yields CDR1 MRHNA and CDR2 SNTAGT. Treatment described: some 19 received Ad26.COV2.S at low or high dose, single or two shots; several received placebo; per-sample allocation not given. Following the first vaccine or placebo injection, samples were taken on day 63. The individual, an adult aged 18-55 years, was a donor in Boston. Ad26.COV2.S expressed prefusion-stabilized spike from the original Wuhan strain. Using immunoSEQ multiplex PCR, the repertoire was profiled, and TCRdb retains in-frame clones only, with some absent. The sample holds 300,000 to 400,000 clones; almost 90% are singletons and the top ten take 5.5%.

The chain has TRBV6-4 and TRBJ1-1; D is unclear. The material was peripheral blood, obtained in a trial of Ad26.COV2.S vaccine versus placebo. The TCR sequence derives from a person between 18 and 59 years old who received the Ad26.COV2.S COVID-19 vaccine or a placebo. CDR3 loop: CASSPTRVGDTEAFF. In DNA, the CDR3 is TGTGCCAGCAGTCCGACGAGGGTGGGTGACACTGAAGCTTTCTTT.